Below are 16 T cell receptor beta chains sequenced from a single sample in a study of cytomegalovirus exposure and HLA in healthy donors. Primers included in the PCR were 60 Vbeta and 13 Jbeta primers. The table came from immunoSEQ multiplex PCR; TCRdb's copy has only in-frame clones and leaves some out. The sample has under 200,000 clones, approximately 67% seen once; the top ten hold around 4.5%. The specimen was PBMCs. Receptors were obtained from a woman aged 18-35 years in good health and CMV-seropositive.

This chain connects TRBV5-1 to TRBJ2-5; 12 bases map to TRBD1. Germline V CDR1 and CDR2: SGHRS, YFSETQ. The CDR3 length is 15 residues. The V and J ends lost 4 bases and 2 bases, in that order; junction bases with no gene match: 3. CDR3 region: CASSGDRGPQETQYF. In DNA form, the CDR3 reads TGCGCCAGCAGCGGGGACAGGGGGCCTCAAGAGACCCAGTACTTC.

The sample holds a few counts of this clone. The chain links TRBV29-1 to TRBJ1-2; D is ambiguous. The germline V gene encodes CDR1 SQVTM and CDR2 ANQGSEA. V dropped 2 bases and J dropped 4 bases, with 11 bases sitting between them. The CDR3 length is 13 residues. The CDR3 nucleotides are TGCAGCGTTGAAATCGACTCACGCTATGGCTACACCTTC. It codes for CSVEIDSRYGYTF.

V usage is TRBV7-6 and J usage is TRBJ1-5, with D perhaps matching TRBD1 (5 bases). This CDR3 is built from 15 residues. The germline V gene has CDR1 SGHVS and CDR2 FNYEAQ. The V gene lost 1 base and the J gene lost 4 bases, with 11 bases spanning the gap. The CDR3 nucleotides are TGTGCCAGCAGCTTAGATCCAGGGCCAAATCAGCCCCAGCATTTT. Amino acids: CASSLDPGPNQPQHF.

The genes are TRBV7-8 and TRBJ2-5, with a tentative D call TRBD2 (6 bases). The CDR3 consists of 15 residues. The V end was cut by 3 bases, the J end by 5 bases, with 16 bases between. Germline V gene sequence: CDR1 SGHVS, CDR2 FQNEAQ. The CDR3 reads CASSFRRGTFETQYF. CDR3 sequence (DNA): TGTGCCAGCAGCTTCCGTCGCGGGACGTTCGAGACCCAGTACTTC. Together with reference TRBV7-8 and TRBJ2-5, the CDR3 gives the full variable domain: GAGVSQSPRYKVAKRGQDVALRCDPISGHVSLFWYQQALGQGPEFLTYFQNEAQLDKSGLPSDRFFAERPEGSVSTLKIQRTQQEDSAVYLCASSFRRGTFETQYFGPGTRLLVL.

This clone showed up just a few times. In nucleotides, the CDR3 is TGTGCCAGCAGTGACTCTCGAGGGGGGCGGGGGGATGAGCAGTTCTTC. Its protein is CASSDSRGGRGDEQFF. The V and J genes are TRBV6-4 and TRBJ2-1; 8 bases map to TRBD2. V dropped 0 bases and J dropped 8; count of bases not matched to a gene: 9. The germline gives CDR1 MRHNA, CDR2 SNTAGT. The CDR3 has 16 amino acids.

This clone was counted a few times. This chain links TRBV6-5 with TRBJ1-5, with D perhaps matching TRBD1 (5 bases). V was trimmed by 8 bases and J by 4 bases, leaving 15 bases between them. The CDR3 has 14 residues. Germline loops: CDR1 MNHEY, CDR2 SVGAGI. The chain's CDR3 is CASSFTGDNQPQHF. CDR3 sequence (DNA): TGTGCCAGCTCCTTCACAGGAGATAATCAGCCCCAGCATTTT.

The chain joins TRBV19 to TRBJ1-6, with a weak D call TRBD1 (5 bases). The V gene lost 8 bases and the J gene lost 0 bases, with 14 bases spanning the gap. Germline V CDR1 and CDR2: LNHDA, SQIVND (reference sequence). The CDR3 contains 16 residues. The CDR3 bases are TGTGCCAGTCAGACAGCTCTGAGCTCCTATAATTCACCCCTCCACTTT. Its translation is CASQTALSSYNSPLHF. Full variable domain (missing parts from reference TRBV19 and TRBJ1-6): DGGITQSPKYLFRKEGQNVTLSCEQNLNHDAMYWYRQDPGQGLRLIYYSQIVNDFQKGDIAEGYSVSREKKESFPLTVTSAQKNPTAFYLCASQTALSSYNSPLHFGNGTRLTVT.

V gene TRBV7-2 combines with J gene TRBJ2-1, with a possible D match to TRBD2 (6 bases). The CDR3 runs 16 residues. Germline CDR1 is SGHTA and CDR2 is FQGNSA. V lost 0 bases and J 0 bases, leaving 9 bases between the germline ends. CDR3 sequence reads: CASSLAAGPSYNEQFF. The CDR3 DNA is TGTGCCAGCAGCTTAGCGGCGGGGCCCTCCTACAATGAGCAGTTCTTC.

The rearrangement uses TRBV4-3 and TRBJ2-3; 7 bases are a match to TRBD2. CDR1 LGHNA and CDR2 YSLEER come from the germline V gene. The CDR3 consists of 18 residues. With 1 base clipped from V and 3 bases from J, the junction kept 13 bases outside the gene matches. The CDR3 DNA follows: TGCGCCAGCAGCCAAGGGTGGCGCGGGGGATCAAGGACAGATACGCAGTATTTT. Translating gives CASSQGWRGGSRTDTQYF.

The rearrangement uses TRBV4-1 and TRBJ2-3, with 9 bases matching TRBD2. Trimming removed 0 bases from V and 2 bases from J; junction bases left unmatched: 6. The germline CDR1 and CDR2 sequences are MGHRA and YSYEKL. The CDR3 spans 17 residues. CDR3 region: CASSQDLQRGATDTQYF. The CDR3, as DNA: TGCGCCAGCAGCCAAGATTTGCAGCGGGGGGCCACAGATACGCAGTATTTT.

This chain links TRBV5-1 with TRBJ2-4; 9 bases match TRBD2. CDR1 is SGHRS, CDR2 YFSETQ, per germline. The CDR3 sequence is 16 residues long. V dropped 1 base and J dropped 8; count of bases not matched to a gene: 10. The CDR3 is CASSLIAGVRQDIQYF. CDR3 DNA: TGCGCCAGCAGCTTGATAGCGGGAGTGCGACAGGACATTCAGTACTTC.

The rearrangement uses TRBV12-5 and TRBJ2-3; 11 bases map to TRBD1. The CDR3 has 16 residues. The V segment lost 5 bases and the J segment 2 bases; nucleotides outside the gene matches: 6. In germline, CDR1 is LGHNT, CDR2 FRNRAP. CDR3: CASGQDRGQITDTQYF. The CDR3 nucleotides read TGTGCTAGTGGTCAGGACAGGGGGCAAATCACAGATACGCAGTATTTT.

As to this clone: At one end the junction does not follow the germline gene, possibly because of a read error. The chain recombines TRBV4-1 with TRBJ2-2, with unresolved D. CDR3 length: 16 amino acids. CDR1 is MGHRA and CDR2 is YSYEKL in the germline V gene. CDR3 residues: CASSHPIKRNAGELFF. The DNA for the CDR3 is TGCGCCAGCAGCCACCCTATCAAGAGGAACGCCGGGGAGCTGTTTTTT.

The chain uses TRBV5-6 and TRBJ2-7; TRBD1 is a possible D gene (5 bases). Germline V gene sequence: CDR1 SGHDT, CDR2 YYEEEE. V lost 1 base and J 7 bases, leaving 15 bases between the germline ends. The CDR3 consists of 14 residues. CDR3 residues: CASSLTETRGEQYF. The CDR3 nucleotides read TGTGCCAGCAGCTTGACAGAGACAAGGGGAGAGCAGTACTTC.

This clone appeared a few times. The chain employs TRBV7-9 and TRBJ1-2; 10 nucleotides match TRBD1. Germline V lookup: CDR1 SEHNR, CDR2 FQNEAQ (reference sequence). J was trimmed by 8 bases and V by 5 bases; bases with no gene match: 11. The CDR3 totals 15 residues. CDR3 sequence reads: CASSEITGQGGGYTF. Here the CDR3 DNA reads TGTGCCAGCAGCGAAATCACAGGACAGGGGGGAGGCTACACCTTC. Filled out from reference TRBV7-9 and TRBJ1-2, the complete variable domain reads DTGVSQNPRHKITKRGQNVTFRCDPISEHNRLYWYRQTLGQGPEFLTYFQNEAQLEKSRLLSDRFSAERPKGSFSTLEIQRTEQGDSAMYLCASSEITGQGGGYTFGSGTRLTVV.

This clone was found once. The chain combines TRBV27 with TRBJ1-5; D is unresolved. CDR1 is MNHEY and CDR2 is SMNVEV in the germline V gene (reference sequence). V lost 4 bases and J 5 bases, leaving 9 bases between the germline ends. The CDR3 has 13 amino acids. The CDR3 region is CASSWARDQPQHF. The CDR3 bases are TGTGCCAGCAGTTGGGCGAGGGATCAGCCCCAGCATTTT.